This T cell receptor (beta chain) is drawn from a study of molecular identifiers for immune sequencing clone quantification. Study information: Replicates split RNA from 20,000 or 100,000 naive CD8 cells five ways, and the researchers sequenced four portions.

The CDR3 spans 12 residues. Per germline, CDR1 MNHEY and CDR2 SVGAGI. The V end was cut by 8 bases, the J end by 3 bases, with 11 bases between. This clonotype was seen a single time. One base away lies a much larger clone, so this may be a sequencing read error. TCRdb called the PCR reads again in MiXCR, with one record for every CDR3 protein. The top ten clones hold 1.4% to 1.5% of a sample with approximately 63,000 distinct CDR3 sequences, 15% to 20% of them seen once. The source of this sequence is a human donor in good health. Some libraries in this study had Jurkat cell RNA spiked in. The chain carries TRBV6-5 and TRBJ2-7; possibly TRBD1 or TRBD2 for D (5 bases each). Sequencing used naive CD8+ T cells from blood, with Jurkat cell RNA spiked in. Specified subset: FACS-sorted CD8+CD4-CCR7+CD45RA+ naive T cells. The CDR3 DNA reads TGTGCCAGCGGGGACGAGCTCTACGAGCAGTACTTC. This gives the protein CASGDELYEQYF.